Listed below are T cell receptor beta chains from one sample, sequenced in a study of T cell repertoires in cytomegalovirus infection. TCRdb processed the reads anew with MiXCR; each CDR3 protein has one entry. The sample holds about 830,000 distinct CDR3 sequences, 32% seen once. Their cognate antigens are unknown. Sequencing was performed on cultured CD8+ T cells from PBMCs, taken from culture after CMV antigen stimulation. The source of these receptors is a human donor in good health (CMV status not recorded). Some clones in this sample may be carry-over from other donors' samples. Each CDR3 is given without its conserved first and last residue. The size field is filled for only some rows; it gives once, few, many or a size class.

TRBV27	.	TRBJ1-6	ASSTGGGSPLH
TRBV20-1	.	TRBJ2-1	SAPTGGSFNEQF
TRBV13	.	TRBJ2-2	ASSAGRNTGELF
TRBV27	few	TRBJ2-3	ASSPRGRGTDTQY
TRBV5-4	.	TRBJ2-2	ASSYSRDRAGELF
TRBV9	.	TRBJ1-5	ASSVGLGTGQPQH
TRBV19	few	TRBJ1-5	ASSPGTVYSNQPQH
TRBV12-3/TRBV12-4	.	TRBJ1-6	ASSPRDRISPLH
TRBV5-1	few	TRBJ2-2	ASSLNQGKLF
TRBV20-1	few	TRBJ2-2	SATSKDTGELF
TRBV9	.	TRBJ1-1	ASSGVEAF
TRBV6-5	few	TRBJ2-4	ASTYQNIQY
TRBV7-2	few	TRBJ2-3	ASSSGRVGTDTQY
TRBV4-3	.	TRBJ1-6	ASSQESGGVSPLH
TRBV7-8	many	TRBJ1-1	ASSPREEGFEAF
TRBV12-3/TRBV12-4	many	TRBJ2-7	ASSLQGQGAWEQY
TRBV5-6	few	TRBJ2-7	ASSRGQGVSYEQY
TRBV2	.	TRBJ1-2	ASPDSYGYT
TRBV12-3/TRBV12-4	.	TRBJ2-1	ASSFLTSGGPNNEQF